The present T cell receptor beta chain was sequenced within a study of Graves' ophthalmopathy and Graves' hyperthyroidism. Investigators amplified TCR beta CDR3 regions from RNA transcripts. In the first round, RT-PCR was carried out with HTBI primers, and a multiplex PCR formed the second round. TCRdb analysed the multiplex PCR reads with MiXCR anew, one entry per CDR3 protein. This sample has 600,000 to 700,000 distinct CDR3 sequences, with approximately 39% found just once. All donors with ophthalmopathy were recorded as having moderate-to-severe activity, CAS ≥3, NOSPECS ≥4 and a duration under 3 months. Patients were left out if they had other autoimmune diseases, uncontrolled infections, pregnancy or lactation. From fresh peripheral blood, roughly 11 ml in volume, the PBMCs were obtained. The V end was cut by 7 bases, the J end by 7 bases, with 10 bases between. Germline values: CDR1 KGHDR, CDR2 SFDVKD. The length of the CDR3 is 12 residues.

V is TRBV24-1 and J is TRBJ1-5; unclear D gene. The material sequenced was peripheral blood. The receptor was isolated from an adult man with Graves' ophthalmopathy. As DNA, the CDR3 is TGTGCCACCAGGAGGGCAGGACAGCCCCAGCATTTT. Translating gives CATRRAGQPQHF.